The clone carrying this T cell receptor (beta chain) was picked up one time. Germline assignment: CDR1 SGHRS and CDR2 YFSETQ. Trimming took 0 bases from V and 4 from J; bases not matched to a gene: 9. The CDR3 loop spans 16 amino acids. This sample is part of a study of blood T cell repertoires in COVID-19. Study-level background: Acute and convalescent COVID-19 specimens originated in the United States, Italy and Spain. From T cells, B-cell-depleted T cells, or PBMCs came the material, which was cDNA or gDNA.

Per the original data handling: The authors estimated nucleated cell counts from reference gene primer amplification. This table comes from immunoSEQ multiplex PCR, and its TCRdb copy is limited to in-frame clones, with some not included. V and J calls and clone size come straight from that table; D and trimming were deduced from the DNA. The sample includes 70,000 or so clones, roughly 74% of them seen just once. The chain employs TRBV5-1 and TRBJ2-5, with 7 nucleotides matching TRBD2. This TCR derives from a human donor in a cohort sampled during active COVID-19. Sequenced: peripheral blood. The CDR3 DNA follows: TGCGCCAGCAGCTTGGGTATCGGCGGGAGATCAGAGACCCAGTACTTC. It encodes CASSLGIGGRSETQYF.